The 21 T cell receptor beta chains below all came from one sample that was sequenced in a study of CD8 T cells in ankylosing spondylitis. One entry per CDR3 protein results from TCRdb running MiXCR on the 5' RACE reads. The sample has hundreds of thousands of distinct CDR3 sequences; around 20% are singletons. Material: blood, either unsorted or a sorted T cell fraction (not recorded which). These TCRs come from a female donor with ankylosing spondylitis or in good health (not recorded which).

The chain links TRBV29-1 to TRBJ2-1; 13 bases map to TRBD2. V trimming: 8 bases; J trimming: 1 base; junction bases outside the gene matches: 11. The CDR3 consists of 17 residues. In germline, CDR1 is SQVTM, CDR2 ANQGSEA. The CDR3 protein is CSSAGTSGTASYNEQFF. As DNA, the CDR3 is TGCAGCTCCGCCGGGACTAGCGGGACCGCATCCTACAATGAGCAGTTCTTC.

This clonotype was counted a single time. The chain joins TRBV7-9 to TRBJ1-2; D unresolved. Trimming stripped 5 bases from V and 5 bases from J, with 15 bases between. The CDR3 has 14 amino acids. Per the germline V gene, CDR1 is SEHNR and CDR2 is FQNEAQ (reference sequence). CDR3 DNA: TGTGCCAGCAGCCCAAGGGCAGGACTATATGGCTACACCTTC. The encoded protein is CASSPRAGLYGYTF.

This clonotype appeared a few times. The V gene is TRBV2, the J gene TRBJ1-4; TRBD1 is a possible D gene (5 bases). V gave up 6 bases and J gave up 4 bases, with 18 bases separating them. This CDR3 has 16 residues. Germline V gene data show CDR1 as SNHLY and CDR2 as FYNNEI. The CDR3 coding sequence is TGTGCCAGCAGAGCAACCCCGGGACCGGGTAATGAAAAACTGTTTTTT. Residues: CASRATPGPGNEKLFF.

This clonotype was seen ten or more times. The chain is built from TRBV4-2 and TRBJ2-1; D not resolved. V was shortened by 2 bases and J by 1 base, with 12 bases between the two germline ends. Germline CDR1 is LGHNA and CDR2 is YNFKEQ. There are 16 residues in the CDR3. CDR3 DNA sequence: TGTGCCAGCAGCCAACATATGGGCCGGTCCTACAATGAGCAGTTCTTC. Translating it yields CASSQHMGRSYNEQFF.

J is TRBJ2-3 and V is TRBV28; D is undetermined. The CDR3 has 13 residues. Germline CDR1 and CDR2: MDHEN and SYDVKM. V was pared by 5 bases and J by 0 bases, with 6 bases between. CDR3 in DNA: TGTGCCAGCAGTCCTTCTAGCACAGATACGCAGTATTTT. It codes for CASSPSSTDTQYF.

This sequence joins TRBV5-1 and TRBJ2-5, with D unclear. CDR1 SGHRS and CDR2 YFSETQ come from the germline V gene. CDR3 length: 15 residues. Trimming removed 7 bases at V and 0 bases at J, with 16 bases between. CDR3 in DNA: TGCGCCAGCGGTGATCAACGTGGGCACCAAGAGACCCAGTACTTC. It codes for CASGDQRGHQETQYF. Full variable domain (missing parts from reference TRBV5-1 and TRBJ2-5): KAGVTQTPRYLIKTRGQQVTLSCSPISGHRSVSWYQQTPGQGLQFLFEYFSETQRNKGNFPGRFSGRQFSNSRSEMNVSTLELGDSALYLCASGDQRGHQETQYFGPGTRLLVL.

As DNA, the CDR3 is TGTGCCAGCAGCGTCAGCGGGGGAGTAGGTAATGAGCAGTTCTTC. Encoded protein: CASSVSGGVGNEQFF. The chain carries TRBV9 and TRBJ2-1; 8 nucleotides align to TRBD2. The CDR3 covers 15 residues. CDR1 SGDLS and CDR2 YYNGEE come from the germline V gene. The junction had 8 bases not matched to a gene; V was cut back by 2 bases and J by 7 bases.

This clonotype was seen only a few times. This may be a read error, as it is one base from a much larger clone. The chain is built from TRBV7-2 and TRBJ2-1; either TRBD1 or TRBD2 may supply D (6 bases each). The CDR3 contains 13 residues. Germline V gives CDR1 SGHTA, CDR2 FQGNSA. The CDR3 coding sequence is TGTGCCAGCAGATTAGGTAGGGGGGCTGAGCAGTTCTTC. Its translation is CASRLGRGAEQFF.

The V and J genes are TRBV7-2 and TRBJ2-5; D gene ambiguous. The CDR3 extends over 14 amino acids. Trimming pared 2 bases from V and 1 base from J, leaving 8 bases between. CDR1 is SGHTA and CDR2 is FQGNSA in the germline V gene. The CDR3 DNA follows: TGTGCCAGCAGCTTATTCCTCGCCCAAGAGACCCAGTACTTC. Protein sequence: CASSLFLAQETQYF.

The rearrangement links TRBV10-1 to TRBJ2-7; D is undetermined. CDR1 and CDR2 from the germline V gene are WNHNN and SYGVQD (reference sequence). Trimming removed 3 bases from V and 3 bases from J, with 9 bases in between. CDR3 size: 13 residues. The CDR3 region is CASSENSVYEQYF. The CDR3 bases are TGCGCCAGCAGTGAAAACAGCGTCTACGAGCAGTACTTC.

This clonotype was observed many times. This chain links TRBV7-9 with TRBJ2-3, with TRBD1 as a possible D gene (6 bases). Trimming removed 8 bases from V and 0 bases from J, with 15 bases in between. Germline V CDR1 and CDR2: SEHNR, FQNEAQ (reference sequence). This CDR3 is built from 15 residues. The DNA of the CDR3 is TGTGCCAGCCACCACGGGACATCTAGCACAGATACGCAGTATTTT. Translated, it gives CASHHGTSSTDTQYF.

In its sample, this clonotype was seen many times. This rearrangement joins TRBV24-1 to TRBJ2-1; D is tentatively TRBD1 or TRBD2 (5 bases each). V lost 9 bases to trimming and J lost 0 bases, with 14 bases between them. This CDR3 spans 15 amino acids. Looked up from germline, CDR1 is KGHDR and CDR2 is SFDVKD. The CDR3 region has the DNA TGTGCCACCTCCCCTTCGGGGCCCTCCTACAATGAGCAGTTCTTC. It codes for CATSPSGPSYNEQFF.

This clonotype was seen repeatedly, ten times or more. The CDR3 sequence: CASSYSRGRAYEQYF. CDR3 coding DNA: TGTGCCAGCAGTTACTCGAGAGGGAGGGCCTACGAGCAGTACTTC. The chain employs TRBV6-5 and TRBJ2-7; 7 bases fit TRBD2. In germline, CDR1 is MNHEY, CDR2 SVGAGI. CDR3 length: 15 amino acids. The V gene end was trimmed by 0 bases and the J gene end by 2 bases; junction bases not matched to a gene: 4.

CDR3 DNA sequence: TGTGCCAGCATGGCTCCGTACAGAGAGTACGAGCAGTACTTC. Its protein is CASMAPYREYEQYF. The rearrangement links TRBV25-1 to TRBJ2-7; D gene unclear. There are 14 residues in the CDR3. The germline V gene encodes CDR1 MGHDK and CDR2 SYGVNS. Between the trimmed V and J ends, which lost 7 bases and 4 bases, there was a span of 17 bases.

The chain combines TRBV6-5 with TRBJ2-1; 14 bases are shared with TRBD2. V was clipped by 1 base and J by 4 bases; unmatched bases: 6. Germline loops: CDR1 MNHEY, CDR2 SVGAGI. This CDR3 has 18 residues. In DNA form, the CDR3 reads TGTGCCAGCAGTTACTTCGGGACTAGCGGGAGTATTTACAATGAGCAGTTCTTC. Its protein is CASSYFGTSGSIYNEQFF.

The gene calls are TRBV10-3 and TRBJ2-1, with 10 bases aligning to TRBD2. CDR1 and CDR2 (germline): ENHRY, SYGVKD. The junction had 7 bases not matched to a gene; V was cut back by 4 bases and J by 7 bases. The CDR3 runs 15 residues. The CDR3 DNA reads TGTGCCATCAGTGGCCCAGCGGGAGGGTATAATGAGCAGTTCTTC. Translating it yields CAISGPAGGYNEQFF.

This clonotype was seen ten or more times. The rearrangement joins TRBV7-3 to TRBJ2-3, with D perhaps matching TRBD2 (5 bases). The CDR3 has 14 amino acids. The V end lost 5 bases, the J end lost 2 bases, and 11 bases lay between the germline ends. Germline values: CDR1 SGHTA, CDR2 FQGTGA. The CDR3 nucleotides read TGTGCCAGCAGCCCCGGTGGACTCACAGATACGCAGTATTTT. The encoded protein is CASSPGGLTDTQYF.

This chain uses TRBV27 with TRBJ1-2; the D gene is possibly TRBD1 (6 bases). Looked up from germline, CDR1 is MNHEY and CDR2 is SMNVEV (reference sequence). The CDR3 is made up of 16 amino acids. Trimming stripped 3 bases from V and 2 bases from J, with 16 bases between. The CDR3 DNA reads TGTGCCAGCAGTTTCTGGGGGGTAACAGGGAACTATGGCTACACCTTC. Encoded protein: CASSFWGVTGNYGYTF.

This clonotype was recorded many times. This chain uses TRBV20-1 with TRBJ2-5; TRBD1 matches at 9 bases. The V gene's germline CDR1 is DFQATT and CDR2 SNEGSKA (reference sequence). V shed 3 bases, J shed 1 base, and the junction held 3 bases outside the gene matches. This CDR3 has 14 residues. The CDR3 region has the DNA TGCAGTGCTAGCCGGGACAGGGCCCAAGAGACCCAGTACTTC. This encodes CSASRDRAQETQYF.

The chain uses TRBV11-1 and TRBJ2-5; unclear D gene. The CDR3 is 14 amino acids. V was pared by 3 bases and J by 2 bases, with 10 bases between. Germline V gene lookup returns CDR1 SGHAT and CDR2 FQDESV (reference sequence). Here the CDR3 DNA reads TGTGCCAGCAGCTTTGAAAGAAATCAAGAGACCCAGTACTTC. Translating it yields CASSFERNQETQYF.

The chain couples TRBV6-1 to TRBJ2-5; TRBD2 matches 11 bases. This CDR3 is 15 amino acids long. Trimming cost V 6 bases and J 5 bases; bases outside gene matches: 8. Per the germline V gene, CDR1 is MNHNS and CDR2 is SASEGT. The DNA of the CDR3 is TGTGCCAGCAGGACAGGGGCTAGCGGGAGGGAGACCCAGTACTTC. This codes for CASRTGASGRETQYF.